These 5 T cell receptor beta chains were sequenced from one sample in a study of cytomegalovirus exposure and HLA in healthy donors. The PCR used 60 Vbeta and 13 Jbeta primers. TCRdb keeps only in-frame clones here, not all; method: immunoSEQ multiplex PCR. Found here are over 25,000 clones, roughly 66% of them singletons; the top ten hold around 43%. The material sequenced was PBMCs. The receptors here all came from a male donor in good health and CMV-seropositive.

The CDR3 sequence: CASSFLGTRDTYGYTF. The CDR3 DNA follows: TGTGCCAGCAGTTTCCTCGGGACAAGGGACACCTATGGCTACACCTTC. The chain has TRBV27 and TRBJ1-2; D possibly corresponds to TRBD1 (6 bases). Deletions cut 3 bases from V and 4 bases from J, with 18 bases between. Germline loops: CDR1 MNHEY, CDR2 SMNVEV (reference sequence). The CDR3 has 16 residues.

The V call is TRBV28, the J call TRBJ2-2; no clear D gene. Germline values: CDR1 MDHEN, CDR2 SYDVKM. The CDR3 extends over 12 amino acids. Trimming took 8 bases from V and 4 from J, leaving 8 bases between them. CDR3 residues: CASSRSTGELFF. CDR3 nucleotide sequence: TGTGCCAGCTCTAGGAGCACCGGGGAGCTGTTTTTT.

The chain combines TRBV9 with TRBJ1-3, with D unresolved. Trimming left V 7 bases short and J 4 bases short, with 6 bases between. The CDR3 loop spans 11 amino acids. Germline values: CDR1 SGDLS, CDR2 YYNGEE. This CDR3 reads CASGRGNTIYF. For the CDR3, the DNA is TGTGCCAGCGGCCGAGGAAACACCATATATTTT. Full variable domain (remainder filled in from reference TRBV9 and TRBJ1-3): DSGVTQTPKHLITATGQRVTLRCSPRSGDLSVYWYQQSLDQGLQFLIQYYNGEERAKGNILERFSAQQFPDLHSELNLSSLELGDSALYFCASGRGNTIYFGEGSWLTVV.

This chain connects TRBV11-3 to TRBJ2-1, with D perhaps TRBD2 (6 bases). The CDR3 spans 17 residues. V shed 2 bases and J shed 2 bases, with 16 bases lying between them. The germline V gene has CDR1 SGHNT and CDR2 YENEEA. CDR3 protein: CASSLRRAGSTYNEQFF. Written as DNA, the CDR3 is TGTGCCAGCAGCTTAAGGCGGGCGGGATCTACCTACAATGAGCAGTTCTTC.

V usage is TRBV4-2 and J usage is TRBJ2-1; 9 nucleotides line up with TRBD2. The length of the CDR3 is 15 residues. Unmatched junction bases numbered 4, after V lost 4 bases and J lost 3 bases. Germline CDR1 and CDR2: LGHNA and YNFKEQ. DNA for the CDR3: TGTGCCAGCAGCCTATCTAGCGGGAACTACAATGAGCAGTTCTTC. Translating it yields CASSLSSGNYNEQFF.